Ten or more counts support the clone carrying this T cell receptor (beta chain). Its antigen is currently unknown. The data originate from a study of T cells in Graves' hyperthyroidism and ophthalmopathy. Study conclusions and caveats: The model identified upcoming ophthalmopathy a median roughly 6.5 months ahead of onset. A model of 13 V-J pairs discriminated ophthalmopathy from stable hyperthyroidism.

Patients showing uncontrolled infection, other autoimmune disease, pregnancy or lactation were ineligible. Germline values: CDR1 MDHEN, CDR2 SYDVKM. Trimming cost V 3 bases and J 9 bases; bases outside gene matches: 1. The CDR3 runs to 14 residues. RNA transcripts yielded amplified TCR beta CDR3 regions. Carried out on the TCR CDR3, a first-round RT-PCR used the HTBI primer set. In TCRdb, the multiplex PCR reads were re-called with MiXCR into one record per CDR3 protein. This sample carries under 650,000 distinct CDR3 sequences, under 20% of them seen once, and the ten largest clones take 3.8%. Sequenced material: blood. The clonotype comes from a woman aged 30 to 39 with Graves' hyperthyroidism. The chain employs TRBV28 and TRBJ2-1, with 14 bases lining up with TRBD2. The CDR3 bases are TGTGCCAGCAGTTTGACTAGCGGGAGGGTTGAGCAGTTCTTC. It specifies CASSLTSGRVEQFF.